This T cell receptor beta chain was sequenced during a study of T cell repertoires in cytomegalovirus infection. This CDR3 has 14 residues. From germline, CDR1 is ENHRY and CDR2 SYGVKD. The V and J ends lost 6 bases and 3 bases respectively, with 13 bases between them. In regard to this clonotype: The antigen is unknown.

TCRdb re-derived calls from the reads in MiXCR, one entry per CDR3 protein. The sample carries roughly 500,000 distinct CDR3 sequences, around 30% recorded once. The material was cultured PBMCs, obtained from culture after CMV antigen stimulation. The chain uses TRBV10-3 and TRBJ2-3, with D possibly matching TRBD1 (6 bases). The clonotype comes from a human donor in good health (CMV status not recorded). Some clones in this sample may be carry-over from other donors' samples. As DNA, the CDR3 is TGTGCCATCAGAGGGACACTAATAACAGATACGCAGTATTTT. This encodes CAIRGTLITDTQYF.